Given below is one T cell receptor (beta chain) in context. Its antigen remains unknown. V lost 2 bases and J lost 10, with 9 bases in between. Looked up from germline, CDR1 is MNHNS and CDR2 is SASEGT. The CDR3 covers 12 residues. Produced via immunoSEQ multiplex PCR; TCRdb's table is partial and in-frame only. The sample comprises under 15,000 clones, roughly 80% of which are singletons, and about 15% rests with the top ten. This specimen belongs to a study of T cell repertoires in ileal Crohn's disease. General observations from the study: The median delay to postoperative endoscopy was 5.5 to 8.5 months. Endoscopic recurrence occurred in every patient whose clonality exceeded 26.8%. Compared with non-smokers, active smokers at surgery showed more clonal expansions.

Time point: neoterminal ileum biopsy at postoperative endoscopy, about 6 months after surgery. The receptor's source is an adult with Crohn's disease. The chain has TRBV6-1 and TRBJ1-5; no firm D call. The sample was ileal tissue. The CDR3 region has the DNA TGTGCCAGCAGTGAACTATCTCAACCCCAGCATTTT. Amino acids: CASSELSQPQHF.